This T cell receptor (beta chain) comes out of a study of cytomegalovirus exposure and HLA in healthy donors. Study-wide results and caveats: Whilst most TCR sequences proved rare, a subset of public TCRs occurred across many donors. Reportedly, TCR beta sequences accurately predicted HLA-A and HLA-B alleles in most subjects. An analysis that was carried out later associated 15,000 to 20,000 TCR beta sequences with HLA alleles at 0.05 false discovery rate.

Of note for this clone: Its target is unknown.

The CDR3 contains 18 residues. The primer mix had 60 Vbeta and 13 Jbeta primers. Using immunoSEQ multiplex PCR, the repertoire was profiled, and TCRdb retains in-frame clones only, with some absent. Of fewer than 250,000 clones in the sample, roughly 79% are singletons; the top ten hold around 1.8%. This TCR was sampled from a man younger than 35 in good health and CMV-seronegative. Sequencing used PBMCs. The chain recombines TRBV21-1 with TRBJ1-1; the D segment call TRBD1 is taken from the table without a DNA check. TRBV21-1 is tagged as a pseudogene. This CDR3 is CASSPGGGATGVGTEAFF. The DNA for the CDR3 is TGTGCCAGCAGCCCTGGAGGGGGGGCGACAGGGGTCGGGACTGAAGCTTTCTTT.